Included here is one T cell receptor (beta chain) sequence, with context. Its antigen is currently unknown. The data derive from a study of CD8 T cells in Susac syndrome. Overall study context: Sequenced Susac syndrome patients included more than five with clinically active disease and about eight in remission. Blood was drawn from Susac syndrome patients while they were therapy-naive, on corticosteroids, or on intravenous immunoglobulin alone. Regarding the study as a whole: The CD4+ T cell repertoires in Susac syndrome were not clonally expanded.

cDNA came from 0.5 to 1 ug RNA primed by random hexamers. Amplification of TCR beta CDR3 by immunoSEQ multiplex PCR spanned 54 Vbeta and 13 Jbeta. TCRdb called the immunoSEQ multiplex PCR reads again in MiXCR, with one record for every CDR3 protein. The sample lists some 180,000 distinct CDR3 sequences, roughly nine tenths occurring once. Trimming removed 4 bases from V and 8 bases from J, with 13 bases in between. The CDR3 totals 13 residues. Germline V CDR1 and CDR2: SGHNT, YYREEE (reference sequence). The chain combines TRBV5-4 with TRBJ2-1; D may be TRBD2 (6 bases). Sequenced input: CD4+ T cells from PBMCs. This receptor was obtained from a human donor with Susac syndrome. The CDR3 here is CASSARRRDEQFF. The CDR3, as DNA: TGTGCCAGCAGCGCAAGAAGGAGGGATGAGCAGTTCTTC.